The clone carrying this TCR beta chain was observed a few times. Its antigen is unknown. The data were taken from a study of T cell repertoires in cytomegalovirus infection. Via MiXCR, TCRdb re-called the reads, giving one row per CDR3 protein. Of approximately 73,000 distinct CDR3 sequences in the sample, around 37% were seen once. CDR1 is SGHVS and CDR2 is FQNEAQ in the germline V gene. V was pared by 1 base and J by 4 bases, with 16 bases between. This CDR3 spans 17 amino acids. The chain combines TRBV7-8 with TRBJ2-2, with D possibly TRBD1 on 6 matching bases. This receptor was taken from a human donor in good health (CMV status not recorded). Some clones in this sample may be carry-over from other donors' samples. The source was CD8+ T cells from cultured PBMCs, collected from culture after CMV antigen stimulation. In DNA form, the CDR3 reads TGTGCCAGCAGCTTAGTTCCAGGGGAGCGTTTCACCGGGGAGCTGTTTTTT. It yields the protein CASSLVPGERFTGELFF.